This TCR beta chain is from a study of blood T cell repertoires in COVID-19. Assay used: immunoSEQ multiplex PCR; TCRdb lists only in-frame clones, some missing. The table shows under 350,000 clones, with around 86% occurring only once. The CDR3 has 18 residues. The ends were cut back, 3 bases at V and 1 base at J, with 20 bases in the middle. CDR1 and CDR2 from the germline V gene are LNHDA and SQIVND (reference sequence). This chain joins TRBV19 and TRBJ2-3; tentatively, D is TRBD1 (6 bases). The specimen was peripheral blood. The TCR was taken from a man in his 70s with acute or convalescent COVID-19. In DNA form, the CDR3 reads TGTGCCAGTAGTATGCGTCTGGGCAGGGGTGAGGGCACAGATACGCAGTATTTT. It translates to CASSMRLGRGEGTDTQYF. The full variable domain, its missing parts supplied by reference TRBV19 and TRBJ2-3, is DGGITQSPKYLFRKEGQNVTLSCEQNLNHDAMYWYRQDPGQGLRLIYYSQIVNDFQKGDIAEGYSVSREKKESFPLTVTSAQKNPTAFYLCASSMRLGRGEGTDTQYFGPGTRLTVL.